The 19 T cell receptor beta chains below all came from one sample that was sequenced in a study of OX40 agonist ivuxolimab in advanced cancers. Clones were sequenced by immunoSEQ multiplex PCR, and TCRdb holds only the in-frame ones, with some missing. The sample comprises 45,000 or so clones, nearly 90% of which are singletons, and roughly 18% rests with the top ten. The source material was CD4+ or CD8+ T cells sorted from blood, sampled in a trial of the OX40 agonist ivuxolimab. Receptors were obtained from an adult with an advanced solid tumor such as melanoma, head and neck, liver or kidney cancer.

The chain couples TRBV28 to TRBJ2-7; TRBD1 agrees at 9 bases. This CDR3 comprises 14 residues. The J segment lost 3 bases and the V segment lost 4 bases, leaving 4 bases of the junction unmatched. The germline V gene has CDR1 MDHEN and CDR2 SYDVKM. The CDR3 nucleotides read TGTGCCAGCAGTTCCCGGGACAGGGACTACGAGCAGTACGTC. It is translated as CASSSRDRDYEQYV.

J is TRBJ1-5 and V is TRBV9; D ambiguous. Germline V gives CDR1 SGDLS, CDR2 YYNGEE. The CDR3 runs to 12 residues. V was shortened by 3 bases and J by 4 bases, with 5 bases between the two germline ends. CDR3 sequence reads: CASSDGNQPQHF. CDR3 DNA sequence: TGTGCCAGCAGCGACGGGAATCAGCCCCAGCATTTT.

The chain uses TRBV9 and TRBJ2-5, with D perhaps matching TRBD2 (7 bases). Looked up from germline, CDR1 is SGDLS and CDR2 is YYNGEE. This CDR3 contains 15 residues. Trimming took 1 base from V and 4 from J, leaving 14 bases between them. CDR3 sequence (DNA): TGTGCCAGCAGCGTAAGGGAGGGGGGTGGAGAGACCCAGTACTTC. This encodes CASSVREGGGETQYF.

The genes are TRBV23-1 and TRBJ1-1, with TRBD1 matching 10 bases. TRBV23-1 is an ORF, and what it does is uncertain. There are 18 residues in the CDR3. After removal of 3 bases from V and 3 bases from J, the junction contained 13 bases not matched to a gene. CDR3 sequence (DNA): TGCGCCAGCAGTCATCTAGGTCCCGGGACAGGGGCGGACACTGAAGCTTTCTTT. This codes for CASSHLGPGTGADTEAFF.

A single count supports this clone. This rearrangement joins TRBV28 to TRBJ1-5, with TRBD1 matching 7 bases. Germline V gene sequence: CDR1 MDHEN, CDR2 SYDVKM. The CDR3 runs 14 residues. Trimming took 3 bases from V and 3 from J; bases not matched to a gene: 2. In DNA, the CDR3 is TGTGCCAGCAGTTTGGGACAGCCCAATCAGCCCCAGCATTTT. It encodes CASSLGQPNQPQHF.

The chain couples TRBV6-5 to TRBJ1-2; D unresolved. CDR1 is MNHEY, CDR2 SVGAGI, per germline. The V and J ends lost 0 bases and 4 bases respectively, with 6 bases between them. The CDR3 totals 13 residues. The CDR3 loop is CASSYSGSYGYTF. The CDR3 DNA reads as TGTGCCAGCAGTTACTCCGGTAGCTATGGCTACACCTTC.

The rearrangement uses TRBV11-2 and TRBJ2-3; tentative D call: TRBD2 (6 bases). Deletions cut 0 bases from V and 6 bases from J, with 7 bases between. The germline V gene encodes CDR1 SGHAT and CDR2 FQNNGV. The CDR3 is 13 residues long. CDR3 DNA: TGTGCCAGCAGCTTAGAGGGAGGTGATACGCAGTATTTT. Protein: CASSLEGGDTQYF.

CDR3 DNA: TGCGCCAGCAGCCAAGATCTTACAGAGGGCTCCTACAATGAGCAGTTCTTC. Its protein is CASSQDLTEGSYNEQFF. J is TRBJ2-1 and V is TRBV4-3; D may be TRBD2 (5 bases). The CDR3 sequence is 17 residues long. V was shortened by 0 bases and J by 0 bases, with 12 bases between the two germline ends. Germline V gives CDR1 LGHNA, CDR2 YSLEER.

CDR3 protein: CASSPHRGAGTEAFF. The DNA for the CDR3 is TGTGCCAGCAGCCCCCACAGGGGCGCGGGCACTGAAGCTTTCTTT. V gene TRBV7-2 combines with J gene TRBJ1-1; TRBD1 matches at 7 bases. The V segment lost 5 bases and the J segment 4 bases; nucleotides outside the gene matches: 10. Germline CDR1 SGHTA, CDR2 FQGNSA. This CDR3 is built from 15 residues.

V gene TRBV5-1 combines with J gene TRBJ2-7; 10 bases map to TRBD1. The germline V gene has CDR1 SGHRS and CDR2 YFSETQ. The CDR3 is 14 residues long. Losses at the gene ends were 4 bases for V and 2 bases for J; bases not matched to a gene: 3. The CDR3 here is CASSNGQGAYEQYF. The CDR3 coding sequence is TGCGCCAGCAGCAACGGACAGGGGGCCTACGAGCAGTACTTC. Drawing the rest from reference TRBV5-1 and TRBJ2-7, the complete variable domain is KAGVTQTPRYLIKTRGQQVTLSCSPISGHRSVSWYQQTPGQGLQFLFEYFSETQRNKGNFPGRFSGRQFSNSRSEMNVSTLELGDSALYLCASSNGQGAYEQYFGPGTRLTVT.

The CDR3 loop reads CASSFGETQYF. The DNA for the CDR3 is TGCGCCAGCAGCTTTGGGGAGACCCAGTACTTC. The genes are TRBV5-1 and TRBJ2-5; no firm D call. V was trimmed by 2 bases and J by 5 bases, leaving 4 bases between them. The CDR3 sequence is 11 residues long. CDR1 is SGHRS and CDR2 is YFSETQ in the germline V gene. Full variable domain (missing parts from reference TRBV5-1 and TRBJ2-5): KAGVTQTPRYLIKTRGQQVTLSCSPISGHRSVSWYQQTPGQGLQFLFEYFSETQRNKGNFPGRFSGRQFSNSRSEMNVSTLELGDSALYLCASSFGETQYFGPGTRLLVL.

The chain couples TRBV19 to TRBJ2-2; D gene uncertain. This CDR3 is built from 14 residues. Germline V gene data show CDR1 as LNHDA and CDR2 as SQIVND (reference sequence). Trimming removed 3 bases at V and 4 bases at J, with 9 bases between. The DNA of the CDR3 is TGTGCCAGTAGTATCGGAGTAGCCACCGGGGAGCTGTTTTTT. This codes for CASSIGVATGELFF.

The chain has TRBV6-6 and TRBJ1-1, with 8 bases identical to TRBD1. Germline loops: CDR1 MNHNY, CDR2 SVGAGI (reference sequence). With V trimmed by 5 bases and J by 7 bases, 6 bases remained unmatched. CDR3 length: 13 amino acids. The CDR3 spells CASSAGTGGEAFF. The CDR3 region has the DNA TGTGCCAGCAGTGCCGGGACAGGAGGTGAAGCTTTCTTT.

The chain employs TRBV6-5 and TRBJ1-2, with D perhaps TRBD1 (5 bases). CDR1 and CDR2 (germline): MNHEY, SVGAGI. V was shortened by 1 base and J by 8 bases, with 11 bases between the two germline ends. The CDR3 contains 13 residues. The CDR3 nucleotides read TGTGCCAGCAGTTACTACCAGGGACGGGGCTACACCTTC. Encoded protein: CASSYYQGRGYTF.

There are a few counts of this clone. The V and J genes are TRBV6-5 and TRBJ1-5; D gene unclear. V shed 0 bases and J shed 0 bases, with 6 bases lying between them. Germline V CDR1 and CDR2: MNHEY, SVGAGI. This CDR3 contains 15 residues. CDR3 sequence: CASSYSLGSNQPQHF. CDR3 bases: TGTGCCAGCAGTTACTCCCTAGGTAGCAATCAGCCCCAGCATTTT.

The chain links TRBV4-1 to TRBJ2-3; 9 nucleotides match TRBD1. CDR1 and CDR2 from the germline V gene are MGHRA and YSYEKL. CDR3 length equals 15 residues. After removal of 3 bases from V and 1 base from J, the junction contained 2 bases not matched to a gene. The CDR3 bases are TGCGCCAGCAGCCACAGGACAGGGGGCACAGATACGCAGTATTTT. Translation: CASSHRTGGTDTQYF.

The chain combines TRBV19 with TRBJ1-1; a weak D match, TRBD1 (5 bases). V lost 5 bases and J 8 bases, leaving 15 bases between the germline ends. The CDR3 loop spans 13 amino acids. Germline CDR1 and CDR2: LNHDA and SQIVND (reference sequence). CDR3 loop: CASSPTGAREAFF. In DNA form, the CDR3 reads TGTGCCAGTAGTCCTACAGGCGCTCGGGAAGCTTTCTTT.

The rearrangement links TRBV4-3 to TRBJ2-1, with D possibly TRBD2 on 7 matching bases. This CDR3 is 14 amino acids long. Germline assignment: CDR1 LGHNA and CDR2 YSLEER. Trimming removed 0 bases at V and 9 bases at J, with 12 bases between. This chain's CDR3 is CASSQDPAGAEQFF. Here the CDR3 DNA reads TGCGCCAGCAGCCAAGATCCCGCGGGGGCTGAGCAGTTCTTC.

The CDR3 here is CASSNGQGNTDTQYF. The CDR3 coding sequence is TGTGCCAGCAGTAACGGACAGGGTAACACAGATACGCAGTATTTT. V usage is TRBV7-3 and J usage is TRBJ2-3, with TRBD1 matching over 8 bases. V dropped 6 bases and J dropped 2; count of bases not matched to a gene: 7. This CDR3 is built from 15 residues. CDR1 and CDR2 (germline): SGHTA, FQGTGA.